The clone carrying this T cell receptor (beta chain) was found a few times. Antigen specificity is unknown. The CDR3 is 14 residues long. Per germline, CDR1 DFQATT and CDR2 SNEGSKA (reference sequence). Between the trimmed V and J ends, which lost 1 base and 8 bases, there was a span of 14 bases. This record comes from a study of identical twins. TCRdb recomputed calls from the 5' RACE reads with MiXCR, one row per CDR3 protein. The sample carries 250,000 to 350,000 distinct CDR3 sequences, 9.5% recorded once. Study outcomes and limitations: Modeled out-of-frame TCR alpha sharing in monozygotic twins fell below observed levels.

This sample was also put to use in a study of yellow fever vaccine responses in identical twins.

The chain links TRBV20-1 to TRBJ1-4; unclear D gene. This receptor was obtained from a woman aged 18-29 years in good health. The source material was CD8+ T cells sorted from blood. This CDR3 is CSARGDLLGEKLFF. In DNA form, the CDR3 reads TGCAGTGCTAGAGGAGACCTACTTGGGGAAAAACTGTTTTTT.